The 3 T cell receptor beta chains below come from one sample, sequenced in a study of immune cell composition in non-small cell lung cancer. The table came from immunoSEQ multiplex PCR; TCRdb's copy has only in-frame clones and leaves some out. The repertoire holds some 6,600 clones, with nearly 80% as singletons. The sample comprised lung tumor tissue. The receptors come from a human donor with non-small cell lung cancer.

This chain connects TRBV4-1 to TRBJ2-7; TRBD2 matches 7 bases. The CDR3 has 13 residues. Trimming cost V 4 bases and J 4 bases; bases outside gene matches: 4. Germline assignment: CDR1 MGHRA and CDR2 YSYEKL. The CDR3 nucleotides read TGCGCCAGCAGCCCGGCGGGAGTTTACGAGCAGTACTTC. Translated, it gives CASSPAGVYEQYF.

V gene TRBV25-1 combines with J gene TRBJ1-1, with D unresolved. Germline assignment: CDR1 MGHDK and CDR2 SYGVNS. The V and J ends lost 7 bases and 4 bases respectively, with 13 bases between them. The CDR3 is 13 amino acids. This chain's CDR3 is CASINSGGTEAFF. CDR3 nucleotide sequence: TGTGCCAGCATCAACAGCGGTGGCACTGAAGCTTTCTTT.

The chain links TRBV10-2 to TRBJ2-7; 8 bases agree with TRBD2. After removal of 10 bases from V and 4 bases from J, the junction contained 12 bases not matched to a gene. The CDR3 is 14 amino acids. Germline V lookup: CDR1 WSHSY, CDR2 SAAADI. This CDR3 is CATQRERGQYEQYF. CDR3 nucleotide sequence: TGCGCCACCCAGCGGGAGCGGGGTCAGTACGAGCAGTACTTC.